This TCR beta chain came from a study of graft-versus-host responses after intestinal transplantation. Study-wide context: Each of the recipients got a multivisceral, liver-intestinal, or isolated intestinal transplant.

Study findings and constraints: The marrow of recipients harbored GvH clones, and ileum or blood showed some of them first. Early post-transplant falls in HvG clones accompanied the peak levels of circulating GvH clones.

CDR3 length: 15 residues. The J segment lost 8 bases and the V segment lost 6 bases, leaving 7 bases of the junction unmatched. Germline V gene data show CDR1 as SGHVS and CDR2 as FQNEAQ. The table came from immunoSEQ multiplex PCR; TCRdb's copy has only in-frame clones and leaves some out. The table includes some 88,000 clones, under 95% detected once. On this clone itself: Its antigen is undetermined.

The chain combines TRBV7-8 with TRBJ1-4; 12 bases line up with TRBD1. This sequence was found in a human donor who received an intestinal transplant. The specimen was unstimulated CD8+ T cells sorted from spleen or lymph node cells, collected before intestinal transplant. The CDR3 here is CASSTTGTGGEKLFF. The CDR3 DNA is TGTGCCAGCAGTACCACGGGGACAGGGGGCGAAAAACTGTTTTTT.